The following is a T cell receptor beta chain sequence with its context. Its target is not known. These data originate in a study of CD8+CD57+ T cells in acquired aplastic anemia. The study, taken as a whole, reports: A set of approximately 29 CD8+ CDR3 sequences was shared between patients and controls, and these sequences appeared highly expressed in patients.

Genomic DNA templated the TCR beta VDJ and CDR3 profiling. MiXCR, run by TCRdb on the reads, gives a single entry per CDR3 protein. The sample holds 180,000 or so distinct CDR3 sequences, approximately 45% seen once. Source material: sorted CD4+, CD8+, or CD8+CD57+ T cells (not recorded which) from PBMCs. The receptor comes from a human donor in good health.

The CDR3 coding sequence is TGTGCCAGCAGCCTAGACGGGACAGGCTACTACAATGAGCAGTTCTTC. This gives the protein CASSLDGTGYYNEQFF. The V call is TRBV7-8, the J call TRBJ2-1; 8 positions match TRBD1. The germline CDR1 and CDR2 sequences are SGHVS and FQNEAQ. The length of the CDR3 is 16 residues. The V segment lost 5 bases and the J segment 3 bases; nucleotides outside the gene matches: 9. Filled out from reference TRBV7-8 and TRBJ2-1, the complete variable domain reads GAGVSQSPRYKVAKRGQDVALRCDPISGHVSLFWYQQALGQGPEFLTYFQNEAQLDKSGLPSDRFFAERPEGSVSTLKIQRTQQEDSAVYLCASSLDGTGYYNEQFFGPGTRLTVL.